Following are 6 T cell receptor beta chains from one sample sequenced in a study of blood T cell repertoires in COVID-19. Profiled with immunoSEQ multiplex PCR; TCRdb holds only in-frame clones, not every one. The sample holds around 160,000 clones, about four fifths seen once. The sample consisted of peripheral blood. The receptors stem from a man aged 55 to 70 with active or convalescent COVID-19.

J is TRBJ2-2 and V is TRBV5-1; no reliable D call. With 1 base removed from V and 1 base from J, the gap between germline ends came to 5 bases. CDR3 length equals 14 residues. CDR1 and CDR2 from the germline V gene are SGHRS and YFSETQ. CDR3: CASSLLGNTGELFF. As DNA, the CDR3 is TGCGCCAGCAGCTTGCTAGGGAACACCGGGGAGCTGTTTTTT.

The chain carries TRBV4-1 and TRBJ1-2; 8 bases are shared with TRBD1. V was clipped by 3 bases and J by 0 bases; unmatched bases: 0. The CDR3 has 14 amino acids. Germline V gives CDR1 MGHRA, CDR2 YSYEKL. The CDR3 reads CASSQGQANYGYTF. CDR3 in DNA: TGCGCCAGCAGCCAGGGACAGGCTAACTATGGCTACACCTTC.

The chain is built from TRBV6-6 and TRBJ1-6; D is unclear. This CDR3 has 13 residues. The V end was cut by 10 bases, the J end by 8 bases, with 15 bases between. Germline V gene lookup returns CDR1 MNHNY and CDR2 SVGAGI (reference sequence). The DNA for the CDR3 is TGTGCCATGGGCCAAGCCGGGGATTCACCCCTCCACTTT. Translated: CAMGQAGDSPLHF.

The J gene is TRBJ1-5, the V gene TRBV5-8; no reliable D call. This CDR3 region has 14 residues. Per germline, CDR1 SGHTS and CDR2 YDEGEE. V shed 0 bases and J shed 5 bases, with 9 bases lying between them. The CDR3 spells CASSLGYGDQPQHF. The CDR3 DNA reads TGTGCCAGCAGCTTGGGCTACGGTGATCAGCCCCAGCATTTT. The full variable domain, rest sourced from reference TRBV5-8 and TRBJ1-5, is EAGVTQSPTHLIKTRGQQATLRCSPISGHTSVYWYQQALGLGLQFLLWYDEGEERNRGNFPPRFSGRQFPNYSSELNVNALELEDSALYLCASSLGYGDQPQHFGDGTRLSIL.

The chain is built from TRBV2 and TRBJ1-1; possible D gene TRBD1, 5 bases. Trimming cost V 7 bases and J 4 bases, with 16 bases left between them. Germline CDR1 reads SNHLY; CDR2 reads FYNNEI. The length of the CDR3 is 14 residues. In nucleotides, the CDR3 is TGTGCCAGCACCGTCGGGGGTATAGGCACTGAAGCTTTCTTT. Translation gives CASTVGGIGTEAFF.

V and J are TRBV6-5 and TRBJ1-3; D perhaps matches TRBD1 (5 bases). CDR3 length equals 15 residues. The V end was cut by 4 bases, the J end by 0 bases, with 10 bases between. Germline loops: CDR1 MNHEY, CDR2 SVGAGI. The CDR3: CASSSTAGSGNTIYF. CDR3 in DNA: TGTGCCAGCAGTTCGACAGCAGGCTCTGGAAACACCATATATTTT.